Shown below are 10 T cell receptor beta chains from a single sample sequenced in a study of T cell responses to AZD1222 COVID-19 vaccine. Using immunoSEQ multiplex PCR, the repertoire was profiled, and TCRdb retains in-frame clones only, with some absent. This table holds tens of thousands of clones, 75% to 95% found once. Sequencing was performed on peripheral blood, taken 28 days after the second dose of the MenACWY control vaccine. The source is an adult who received the MenACWY meningococcal vaccine as a control.

In its sample, this clone was seen a few times. This sequence joins TRBV7-9 and TRBJ2-1, with TRBD2 as a possible D gene (6 bases). The length of the CDR3 is 13 residues. CDR1 is SEHNR and CDR2 is FQNEAQ in the germline V gene (reference sequence). The V end was cut by 4 bases, the J end by 9 bases, with 13 bases between. CDR3 in DNA: TGTGCCAGCAGCTATCCAGTGGAGGGTGAGCAGTTCTTC. It translates to CASSYPVEGEQFF.

This sequence joins TRBV11-2 and TRBJ1-1; D gene ambiguous. The CDR3 covers 13 residues. The germline V and J ends were trimmed by 3 bases and 2 bases, with 7 bases remaining between them. In germline, CDR1 is SGHAT, CDR2 FQNNGV. The CDR3 is CASSFHLNTEAFF. The CDR3 DNA is TGTGCCAGCAGCTTCCACCTAAACACTGAAGCTTTCTTT.

The chain's CDR3 is CASSPGSGRPNSNYGYTF. The CDR3 bases are TGTGCCAGCAGCCCAGGGAGTGGGAGGCCCAACTCCAACTATGGCTACACCTTC. J is TRBJ1-2 and V is TRBV7-2, with a weak D call TRBD1 (5 bases). The V gene lost 5 bases and the J gene lost 2 bases, with 24 bases spanning the gap. CDR1 and CDR2 from the germline V gene are SGHTA and FQGNSA. The CDR3 contains 18 residues.

The V call is TRBV6-2 or TRBV6-3, the J call TRBJ2-7; D gene uncertain. The CDR3 consists of 14 residues. Per the germline V gene, CDR1 is MNHEY and CDR2 is SVGEGT. V lost 2 bases, J lost 3 bases, and 11 bases lay in between. The CDR3: CASSYGPEHYEQYF. The CDR3 DNA reads TGTGCCAGCAGTTACGGCCCCGAGCACTACGAGCAGTACTTC.

This chain connects TRBV19 to TRBJ1-4; D is undetermined. Looked up from germline, CDR1 is LNHDA and CDR2 is SQIVND (reference sequence). V shed 7 bases and J shed 6 bases, with 6 bases lying between them. The CDR3 sequence is 11 residues long. The DNA for the CDR3 is TGTGCCAGTATTTGGGATGAAAAACTGTTTTTT. Amino acid sequence: CASIWDEKLFF. Looking up the rest from reference TRBV19 and TRBJ1-4 gives the full variable domain: DGGITQSPKYLFRKEGQNVTLSCEQNLNHDAMYWYRQDPGQGLRLIYYSQIVNDFQKGDIAEGYSVSREKKESFPLTVTSAQKNPTAFYLCASIWDEKLFFGSGTQLSVL.

The table lists this clone with a few counts. J is TRBJ1-2 and V is TRBV7-3; unclear D gene. V was clipped by 5 bases and J by 0 bases, with 7 bases between them. CDR3 length equals 13 residues. The V gene's germline CDR1 is SGHTA and CDR2 FQGTGA. The CDR3 nucleotides read TGTGCCAGCAGCCCAACAACTAACTATGGCTACACCTTC. Protein product: CASSPTTNYGYTF.

The J gene is TRBJ2-7, the V gene TRBV4-3; 9 positions match TRBD2. The CDR3 covers 17 residues. The V gene end was trimmed by 5 bases and the J gene end by 1 base; junction bases not matched to a gene: 12. Looked up from germline, CDR1 is LGHNA and CDR2 is YSLEER. The CDR3 DNA is TGCGCCAGCAGCTTGGGGGGTAGCGGGAGAGGGTCCTACGAGCAGTACTTC. Its protein is CASSLGGSGRGSYEQYF.

The rearrangement links TRBV24-1 to TRBJ1-3; 7 bases align to TRBD1. V lost 3 bases and J lost 2; bases outside the gene matches: 0. Germline V CDR1 and CDR2: KGHDR, SFDVKD. CDR3 length: 14 residues. The CDR3 spells CATSDDRAGNTIYF. CDR3 sequence (DNA): TGTGCCACCAGTGATGACAGGGCTGGAAACACCATATATTTT.

The rearrangement uses TRBV19 and TRBJ2-1; 9 bases map to TRBD2. Germline V gene data show CDR1 as LNHDA and CDR2 as SQIVND (reference sequence). J was trimmed by 4 bases and V by 9 bases; bases with no gene match: 10. CDR3 length equals 15 residues. As DNA, the CDR3 is TGTGCCAGCTCCGCCGGGACTAGCTCGTACAATGAGCAGTTCTTC. It codes for CASSAGTSSYNEQFF.

The gene calls are TRBV27 and TRBJ2-6; D possibly corresponds to TRBD1 (6 bases). The CDR3 is made up of 16 amino acids. CDR1 is MNHEY, CDR2 SMNVEV, per germline (reference sequence). V was shortened by 4 bases and J by 4 bases, with 14 bases between the two germline ends. The CDR3 DNA follows: TGTGCCAGCAGTTATCTCCCAGGGGCCGGGGCCAACGTCCTGACTTTC. Amino acids: CASSYLPGAGANVLTF. Combining the CDR3 with reference TRBV27 and TRBJ2-6 gives the whole variable domain EAQVTQNPRYLITVTGKKLTVTCSQNMNHEYMSWYRQDPGLGLRQIYYSMNVEVTDKGDVPEGYKVSRKEKRNFPLILESPSPNQTSLYFCASSYLPGAGANVLTFGAGSRLTVL.